This T cell receptor beta chain came from a study of regulatory T cells in long-lasting Graves disease. The germline V gene encodes CDR1 SNHLY and CDR2 FYNNEI. Losses at the gene ends were 10 bases for V and 8 bases for J; bases not matched to a gene: 8. The CDR3 runs 14 residues. For TCR beta, libraries came from iRepertoire HTBI primers and Arm-PCR of CDR3 regions. TCRdb processed the multiplex PCR reads anew with MiXCR; each CDR3 protein has one entry. The sample lists 560,000 or so distinct CDR3 sequences; about 16% were seen once. A remark on this clonotype: What it recognizes is unknown. A much more abundant neighbour one base away suggests this may be a read error. The CDR3 ends on some other residue instead of the conserved phenylalanine or tryptophan, so this is likely a read error.

Stated time point: newly diagnosed GD, antithyroid drugs for less than 3 months. The TCR library was made from RNA that had been extracted from PBMCs in TRIzol. Graves' disease diagnosis was established per American Thyroid Association guidelines. The study's findings and limits: Lower TCR diversity characterized persistent Graves' patients relative to newly diagnosed patients.

This sample was also put to use in a study of T cells in Graves' hyperthyroidism and ophthalmopathy. From that second work: The TCR CDR3 first-round RT-PCR relied on the HTBI primer set.

The V call is TRBV2, the J call TRBJ2-1, with 13 positions matching TRBD2. The sample was peripheral blood mononuclear cells (PBMCs), taken at new diagnosis, from a patient treated with antithyroid drugs. This clonotype originated in a man aged 18-30 years with Graves disease. CDR3 nucleotides: TGTGCCATCCCGACTAGCGGGAGGCCCTATGAGCAGTTCTCC. It codes for CAIPTSGRPYEQFS.